This T cell receptor (beta chain) appears in the sequencing data of a study of cytomegalovirus exposure and HLA in healthy donors. Study-level findings and limits: Trimming of TCR beta V- and J-genes showed a link, identified in a later analysis, to a missense DCLRE1C variant.

The CDR3 consists of 16 residues. Germline lookup yields CDR1 MGHRA and CDR2 YSYEKL. Trimming removed 1 base from V and 1 base from J; junction bases left unmatched: 6. With 60 Vbeta and 13 Jbeta primers, the PCR was carried out. Here immunoSEQ multiplex PCR was the method, and the copy in TCRdb shows in-frame clones only, minus some. Found here are about 230,000 clones, 70% to 90% of them singletons; the top ten hold roughly 0.22%. As regards this clone: Its antigen is undetermined.

The clonotype comes from a girl between 2 and 10 years old in good health and CMV-seronegative. The chain is built from TRBV4-1 and TRBJ2-5, with 7 bases matching TRBD2. Material for sequencing was PBMCs. The CDR3 reads CASSQGFAGVQETQYF. Here the CDR3 DNA reads TGCGCCAGCAGCCAAGGGTTTGCGGGGGTCCAAGAGACCCAGTACTTC.